These 26 T cell receptor beta chains originate from one sample sequenced in a study of T cells in women clearing cervical HPV infection. Clones were read by immunoSEQ multiplex PCR, and TCRdb kept only the in-frame ones, dropping some. This sample's clone table lists 30,000 to 45,000 clones. Sample: blood buffy coat. The receptors were gathered from a woman aged 18-69 years with a cervical HPV16 infection that either progressed to CIN3+ or cleared (not recorded which).

Note on this clone: The read is 3 residues too short to cover the CDR3 end, so that end is filled in from the germline J gene. V usage is TRBV20-1 and J usage is TRBJ2-1; TRBD2 aligns across 8 bases. The length of the CDR3 is 13 residues. Germline CDR1 is DFQATT and CDR2 is SNEGSKA (reference sequence). After removal of 3 bases from V and 8 bases from J, the junction contained 6 bases not matched to a gene. The chain's CDR3 is CSARTSARYEQFF. CDR3 DNA (partial): TGCAGTGCTAGGACTAGCGCGAGATATGAG.

Concerning this clone itself: The CDR3 end is not reached by the read, which stops 3 residues before it; the germline J gene fills it in. This sequence joins TRBV12-3 or TRBV12-4 and TRBJ1-3, with a possible D match to TRBD1 (5 bases). Trimming removed 4 bases from V and 3 bases from J, with 16 bases in between. This CDR3 has 16 residues. CDR3 in amino acids: CASSSPGGAHGNTIYF. The CDR3 DNA, read in part, is TGTGCCAGCAGTTCCCCGGGAGGGGCGCATGGAAACACC.

Comments on this clone: Read sequence stops 3 residues before the CDR3 end, and the germline J gene provides the missing end. The genes are TRBV6-2 or TRBV6-3 and TRBJ2-6; 11 bases map to TRBD2. The CDR3 loop spans 16 amino acids. From germline, CDR1 is MNHEY and CDR2 SVGEGT. After removal of 6 bases from V and 2 bases from J, the junction contained 3 bases not matched to a gene. CDR3 DNA (partial): TGTGCCAGCAGGGAGACTAGCGGGGCTGGGGCCAACGTC. This codes for CASRETSGAGANV. The entire CDR3 protein is CASRETSGAGANVLTF.

As regards this clone: The CDR3 is cut off 3 residues early in the read; its end comes from the germline J gene. The V and J genes are TRBV15 and TRBJ1-1, with TRBD1 as a possible D gene (6 bases). Germline CDR1 and CDR2: LNHNV and YYDKDF (reference sequence). The V gene lost 1 base and the J gene lost 7 bases, with 19 bases spanning the gap. CDR3 length: 16 amino acids. This chain's CDR3 is CATSRGDRRTVLEAFF. CDR3 DNA (partial): TGTGCCACCAGCAGAGGGGACCGGAGGACAGTACTTGAA.

On this clone itself: The read terminates 3 residues ahead of where the CDR3 ends, so the germline J gene completes it. The rearrangement joins TRBV28 to TRBJ2-3; 9 positions match TRBD2. The junction had 8 bases not matched to a gene; V was cut back by 2 bases and J by 2 bases. Germline loops: CDR1 MDHEN, CDR2 SYDVKM. The CDR3 contains 17 residues. CDR3 loop: CASSLIGLAGLTDTQYF. CDR3 DNA (partial): TGTGCCAGCAGTTTAATCGGGCTAGCGGGACTCACAGATACG.

Points on this clone: The read comes to an end 3 residues before the CDR3 does, leaving the germline J gene to fill in the end. The gene calls are TRBV12-5 and TRBJ2-3, with 8 positions matching TRBD2. This CDR3 region has 13 residues. CDR1 and CDR2 (germline): LGHNT, FRNRAP. The V and J ends lost 6 bases and 7 bases, in that order; junction bases with no gene match: 6. The sequenced CDR3 bases are TGTGCTAGTGGACTAGCGGCCTATCATACG. Translated: CASGLAAYHT. From start to end, the CDR3 is CASGLAAYHTQYF.

In the case of this clone: The sequence runs out 3 residues before the end of the CDR3; the remainder is reconstructed from the germline J gene. The rearrangement joins TRBV5-4 to TRBJ1-2; D is uncertain. This CDR3 has 14 residues. CDR1 is SGHNT and CDR2 is YYREEE in the germline V gene (reference sequence). V lost 1 base to trimming and J lost 0 bases, with 7 bases between them. Partial CDR3 DNA: TGTGCCAGCAGCTTGAAGTCGGCTAACTATGGC. The encoded protein is CASSLKSANYG. The complete CDR3 protein is CASSLKSANYGYTF.

A word on this clone: The CDR3 extends 3 residues past the end of the read, so its final part is completed from the germline J gene. The J gene is TRBJ2-1, the V gene TRBV5-1, with 13 bases matching TRBD2. The CDR3 covers 17 residues. The germline CDR1 and CDR2 sequences are SGHRS and YFSETQ. V shed 4 bases, J shed 1 base, and the junction held 5 bases outside the gene matches. The sequenced CDR3 bases are TGCGCCAGCAGCGCAGAGACTAGCGGGAGGTCCTACAATGAG. As protein: CASSAETSGRSYNE. The whole CDR3 protein is CASSAETSGRSYNEQFF.

Remarks on this clone: The CDR3 extends 3 residues past the end of the read, so its final part is completed from the germline J gene. V usage is TRBV7-6 and J usage is TRBJ1-5; a possible D gene is TRBD1 (5 bases). CDR3 length: 16 amino acids. V gave up 5 bases and J gave up 4 bases, with 18 bases separating them. CDR1 and CDR2 (germline): SGHVS, FNYEAQ. The CDR3 protein is CASSPSVRGQNQPQHF. CDR3 DNA, as far as it was read: TGTGCCAGCAGCCCCAGTGTGAGGGGCCAGAATCAGCCC.

Comments on this clone: The read finishes 3 residues shy of the CDR3 end, and the germline J gene is used to complete it. This chain uses TRBV15 with TRBJ2-3; 9 nucleotides agree with TRBD2. Trimming cost V 1 base and J 2 bases; bases outside gene matches: 1. The CDR3 length is 15 residues. The germline V gene has CDR1 LNHNV and CDR2 YYDKDF (reference sequence). The CDR3 bases that were read are TGTGCCACCAGCAGAGGCGGGGGGGCCACAGATACG. Amino acid sequence: CATSRGGGATDT. The full CDR3 sequence reads CATSRGGGATDTQYF.

With respect to this clone: The CDR3 extends 3 residues past the end of the read, so its final part is completed from the germline J gene. The chain recombines TRBV6-2 or TRBV6-3 with TRBJ2-5; perhaps TRBD1 as D (6 bases). CDR1 and CDR2 (germline): MNHEY, SVGEGT. The length of the CDR3 is 13 residues. V was pared by 5 bases and J by 5 bases, with 12 bases between. The part of the CDR3 DNA that was read is TGTGCCAGCAGTACTACAGGGATGGAGACC. Protein: CASSTTGMET. The entire CDR3 sequence reads CASSTTGMETQYF.

Details on this clone: The sequence runs out 3 residues before the end of the CDR3; the remainder is reconstructed from the germline J gene. The chain is built from TRBV12-3 or TRBV12-4 and TRBJ1-6; TRBD1 agrees at 7 bases. V shed 2 bases and J 10 bases; nucleotides not matched to a gene: 8. The CDR3 covers 15 residues. The CDR3 loop is CASSLQRQGISPLHF. The CDR3 DNA, read in part, is TGTGCCAGCAGTTTACAAAGACAGGGAATATCACCC.

A note on this clone: The missing CDR3 end, 3 residues past where the read stops, is filled in from the germline J gene. V and J are TRBV12-5 and TRBJ2-2, with 9 positions matching TRBD1. The CDR3 is 15 amino acids. Germline V gene sequence: CDR1 LGHNT, CDR2 FRNRAP. Trimming removed 8 bases from V and 2 bases from J; junction bases left unmatched: 6. The CDR3 region is CASITGGSNTGELFF. The sequenced CDR3 bases are TGTGCTAGTATCACAGGGGGCTCAAACACCGGGGAG.

For this clone: The read ends 3 residues before the CDR3 terminus; that terminus is restored from the germline J gene. The rearrangement joins TRBV30 to TRBJ2-5; TRBD2 aligns across 9 bases. Germline values: CDR1 GTSNPN, CDR2 SVGIG (reference sequence). This CDR3 is built from 16 residues. The ends lost 5 bases at V and 5 bases at J; junction bases unmatched: 15. CDR3 sequence: CAWGPIEGLAWETQYF. The covered CDR3 bases are TGTGCCTGGGGACCAATCGAAGGACTAGCGTGGGAGACC.

On this clone itself: The read terminates 3 residues ahead of where the CDR3 ends, so the germline J gene completes it. This chain links TRBV12-3 or TRBV12-4 with TRBJ1-1, with 9 bases aligning to TRBD1. V shed 6 bases and J 3 bases; nucleotides not matched to a gene: 5. This CDR3 is 14 amino acids long. The sequenced CDR3 bases are TGTGCCAGCAGCTCACAGGGGGCTTACACTGAA. Amino acid sequence: CASSSQGAYTE. The whole CDR3 protein reads CASSSQGAYTEAFF.

Comments on this clone: The CDR3 end falls 3 residues outside the read, so it is completed with the germline J gene. This sequence joins TRBV29-1 and TRBJ1-2; TRBD1 matches at 11 bases. The CDR3 runs 13 residues. CDR1 SQVTM and CDR2 ANQGSEA come from the germline V gene. The CDR3 is CSVLGQGARDYTF. The CDR3 DNA, read in part, is TGCAGCGTTCTAGGACAGGGGGCGCGTGAC.

About this clone itself: The read comes to an end 3 residues before the CDR3 does, leaving the germline J gene to fill in the end. V usage is TRBV11-2 and J usage is TRBJ2-5, with D tentatively TRBD2 (5 bases). The CDR3 consists of 13 residues. Germline CDR1 is SGHAT and CDR2 is FQNNGV. V was shortened by 4 bases and J by 4 bases, with 10 bases between the two germline ends. The CDR3 reads CASSWRRGETQYF. Incomplete CDR3 DNA: TGTGCCAGCAGCTGGAGACGGGGAGAGACC.

Note on this clone: The read halts 3 residues ahead of the CDR3 end, with the missing end drawn from the germline J gene. This chain joins TRBV19 and TRBJ1-1, with a possible D match to TRBD1 (5 bases). Germline V gene sequence: CDR1 LNHDA, CDR2 SQIVND (reference sequence). The CDR3 consists of 15 residues. V shed 9 bases and J shed 5 bases, with 22 bases lying between them. CDR3 protein: CASRRDEGAGTEAFF. The CDR3 bases that were read are TGTGCCAGCCGCCGGGACGAGGGTGCGGGGACTGAA. The full variable domain, completed using reference TRBV19 and TRBJ1-1, is DGGITQSPKYLFRKEGQNVTLSCEQNLNHDAMYWYRQDPGQGLRLIYYSQIVNDFQKGDIAEGYSVSREKKESFPLTVTSAQKNPTAFYLCASRRDEGAGTEAFFGQGTRLTVV.

In the case of this clone: The sequence runs out 3 residues before the end of the CDR3; the remainder is reconstructed from the germline J gene. The chain combines TRBV6-2 or TRBV6-3 with TRBJ2-3; TRBD2 agrees at 7 bases. CDR1 and CDR2 (germline): MNHEY, SVGEGT. The CDR3 is made up of 16 amino acids. Trimming took 5 bases from V and 0 from J; bases not matched to a gene: 8. The CDR3 bases that were read are TGTGCCAGCAGTAACCCTAGCGGCTCTAGCACAGATACG. Translation: CASSNPSGSSTDT. The whole CDR3 is CASSNPSGSSTDTQYF.

About this clone: The observed sequence ends 3 residues before the CDR3 terminus, with the missing tail filled in from the germline J gene. The V call is TRBV18, the J call TRBJ1-1; a weak D match, TRBD1 (5 bases). Germline V gives CDR1 KGHSH, CDR2 LQKENI. With 3 bases removed from V and 4 bases from J, the gap between germline ends came to 15 bases. CDR3 size: 15 residues. CDR3 residues: CASSPPRERGTEAFF. The CDR3 DNA, read in part, is TGTGCCAGCTCACCGCCAAGGGAGAGGGGCACTGAA.

On this clone itself: The CDR3 goes on 3 residues after the read ends, and that part is filled in from the germline J gene. V gene TRBV24-1 combines with J gene TRBJ1-3, with a possible D match to TRBD1 (6 bases). V was clipped by 3 bases and J by 6 bases, with 14 bases between them. The CDR3 runs to 15 residues. Per the germline V gene, CDR1 is KGHDR and CDR2 is SFDVKD. This chain's CDR3 is CATSDGETGLNTIYF. Incomplete CDR3 DNA: TGTGCCACCAGTGATGGGGAAACAGGGCTAAACACC.

CDR3 region: CASSLSRYPHNEQFF. Incomplete CDR3 DNA: TGTGCCAGTTCCTTATCTCGCTATCCACACAATGAG. V usage is TRBV19 and J usage is TRBJ2-1; no reliable D call. With the read ending 3 residues before the CDR3 end, the germline J gene is used to fill in that end. The CDR3 runs 15 residues. V shed 8 bases and J shed 5 bases, with 19 bases lying between them. CDR1 and CDR2 (germline): LNHDA, SQIVND (reference sequence). Full variable domain (rest looked up from reference TRBV19 and TRBJ2-1): DGGITQSPKYLFRKEGQNVTLSCEQNLNHDAMYWYRQDPGQGLRLIYYSQIVNDFQKGDIAEGYSVSREKKESFPLTVTSAQKNPTAFYLCASSLSRYPHNEQFFGPGTRLTVL.

Points on this clone: The read ends 3 residues early relative to the CDR3; the germline J gene fills the gap. The genes are TRBV11-2 and TRBJ2-5; possible D gene TRBD1, 6 bases. CDR3 length equals 14 residues. Germline CDR1 is SGHAT and CDR2 is FQNNGV. The ends were cut back, 2 bases at V and 6 bases at J, with 13 bases in the middle. The part of the CDR3 DNA that was read is TGTGCCAGCAGCTTACTTGTAGGGGGAAAGACC. Translation gives CASSLLVGGKT. Given in full, the CDR3 is CASSLLVGGKTQYF. Based on the CDR3 plus reference TRBV11-2 and TRBJ2-5, the full variable domain is EAGVAQSPRYKIIEKRQSVAFWCNPISGHATLYWYQQILGQGPKLLIQFQNNGVVDDSQLPKDRFSAERLKGVDSTLKIQPAKLEDSAVYLCASSLLVGGKTQYFGPGTRLLVL.

With regard to this clone: The sequenced fragment ends 3 residues before the CDR3 boundary, so the rest is inferred from the germline J gene. The chain employs TRBV5-1 and TRBJ1-4; D is undetermined. Trimming removed 2 bases from V and 3 bases from J, with 8 bases in between. CDR1 is SGHRS, CDR2 YFSETQ, per germline. This CDR3 has 14 amino acids. The CDR3 bases that were read are TGCGCCAGCAGCTTTAACAGAGCTAATGAAAAA. Its translation: CASSFNRANEK. The whole CDR3 sequence reads CASSFNRANEKLFF.

CDR3 bases read: TGTGCCAGCAGGCGACAGGGGAACACCGGGGAG. It codes for CASRRQGNTGE. In full, the CDR3 reads CASRRQGNTGELFF. This chain links TRBV11-2 with TRBJ2-2; 7 bases are shared with TRBD1. Coverage ceases 3 residues before the CDR3 finishes, and the germline J gene fills in the end. This CDR3 contains 14 residues. The junction had 2 bases not matched to a gene; V was cut back by 6 bases and J by 1 base. The germline CDR1 and CDR2 sequences are SGHAT and FQNNGV.

Comment on this clone: The read halts 3 residues ahead of the CDR3 end, with the missing end drawn from the germline J gene. The sample has other DNA sequences that encode this CDR3 too. The chain joins TRBV7-6 to TRBJ2-5; TRBD2 matches at 7 bases. The CDR3 has 13 amino acids. The J segment lost 3 bases and the V segment lost 5 bases, leaving 3 bases of the junction unmatched. Germline V gene data show CDR1 as SGHVS and CDR2 as FNYEAQ. The sequenced part of the CDR3 DNA is TGTGCCAGCAGCCCGGGACTAAAAGAGACC. Translating it yields CASSPGLKET. The entire CDR3 is CASSPGLKETQYF.